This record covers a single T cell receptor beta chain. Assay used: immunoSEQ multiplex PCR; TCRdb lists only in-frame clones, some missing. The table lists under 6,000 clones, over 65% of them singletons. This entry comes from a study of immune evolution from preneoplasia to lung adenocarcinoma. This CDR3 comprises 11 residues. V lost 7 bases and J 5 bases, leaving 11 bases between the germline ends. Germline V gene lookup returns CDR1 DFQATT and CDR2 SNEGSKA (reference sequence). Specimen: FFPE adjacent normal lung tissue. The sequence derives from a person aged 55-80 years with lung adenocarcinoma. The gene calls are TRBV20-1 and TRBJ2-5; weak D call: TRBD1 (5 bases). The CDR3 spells CSVNRKETQYF. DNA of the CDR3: TGCAGTGTTAACAGGAAGGAGACCCAGTACTTC.